Shown below are 15 T cell receptor beta chains from a single sample sequenced in a study of T cells in Graves' hyperthyroidism and ophthalmopathy. RNA transcripts gave rise to amplified TCR beta CDR3 regions. RT-PCR in the first round (using the HTBI primer set) targeted the TCR CDR3. MiXCR was run by TCRdb on the multiplex PCR reads, yielding one entry per CDR3 protein. The table lists 130,000 to 150,000 distinct CDR3 sequences, roughly a fifth of them singletons. Sequenced material: blood. The receptor source for this set is a woman aged 50 to 60 with Graves' hyperthyroidism that later progressed to Graves' ophthalmopathy.

This clonotype was detected ten times or more. The V gene is TRBV3-1, the J gene TRBJ2-7; D is unclear. Trimming took 0 bases from V and 3 from J, leaving 12 bases between them. This CDR3 is built from 15 residues. Germline V lookup: CDR1 LGHDT, CDR2 YNNKEL (reference sequence). The CDR3 region is CASSQDPNRGYEQYF. As DNA, the CDR3 is TGTGCCAGCAGCCAAGATCCGAACAGAGGCTACGAGCAGTACTTC.

This clonotype was seen a few times. The genes are TRBV6-1 and TRBJ1-2; D unclear. CDR3 length: 14 amino acids. Germline V lookup: CDR1 MNHNS, CDR2 SASEGT. V lost 3 bases and J 4 bases, leaving 12 bases between the germline ends. The CDR3 nucleotides are TGTGCCAGCAGTGAGACGAGGGAGGCCTATGGCTACACCTTC. Translating gives CASSETREAYGYTF.

The CDR3 sequence is CASRYREEKLFF. The CDR3 nucleotides read TGTGCCAGCAGGTACAGGGAGGAAAAACTGTTTTTT. The chain joins TRBV6-1 to TRBJ1-4, with D possibly matching TRBD1 (6 bases). V was clipped by 6 bases and J by 8 bases, with 10 bases between them. The CDR3 length is 12 residues. In germline, CDR1 is MNHNS, CDR2 SASEGT.

This clonotype was found many times. The CDR3 is CASSQDLGRVAFF. For the CDR3, the DNA is TGTGCCAGCAGCCAAGATCTCGGCAGGGTGGCTTTCTTT. This sequence joins TRBV3-1 and TRBJ1-1, with a possible D match to TRBD1 (5 bases). Germline V lookup: CDR1 LGHDT, CDR2 YNNKEL (reference sequence). The CDR3 has 13 amino acids. V was cut by 0 bases and J by 11 bases, with 13 bases left in between.

V is TRBV19 and J is TRBJ2-7, with no clear D. Germline loops: CDR1 LNHDA, CDR2 SQIVND (reference sequence). V was trimmed by 3 bases and J by 2 bases, leaving 11 bases between them. This CDR3 spans 14 amino acids. The CDR3 protein is CASSIQLGTYEQYF. Written as DNA, the CDR3 is TGTGCCAGTAGTATCCAGTTAGGAACCTACGAGCAGTACTTC.

In its sample, this clonotype was seen many times. This chain connects TRBV28 to TRBJ1-1; a possible D gene is TRBD1 (5 bases). Trimming left V 6 bases short and J 3 bases short, with 17 bases between. This CDR3 has 15 amino acids. Germline V gene data show CDR1 as MDHEN and CDR2 as SYDVKM. CDR3 coding DNA: TGTGCCAGCAGCCAACCAGGGAATATTTACACTGAAGCTTTCTTT. Encoded protein: CASSQPGNIYTEAFF.

For this clonotype: One end of the junction does not line up with germline, which may come from a read error. The chain uses TRBV11-1 and TRBJ1-1; D call uncertain. CDR1 and CDR2 (germline): SGHAT, FQDESV (reference sequence). This CDR3 contains 16 residues. CDR3 sequence (DNA): TGCGCCAGCAGCTTAGGACGTACCCCGGCGAACACTGAAGCTTTCTTT. It is translated as CASSLGRTPANTEAFF.

At least ten counts were recorded for this clonotype. The chain employs TRBV6-1 and TRBJ2-1; 10 bases are shared with TRBD2. The CDR3 is 15 residues long. Germline values: CDR1 MNHNS, CDR2 SASEGT. Trimming took 6 bases from V and 8 from J; bases not matched to a gene: 10. The CDR3 here is CASRASGLAIDEQFF. The CDR3 DNA is TGTGCCAGCAGAGCCTCGGGACTAGCGATCGATGAGCAGTTCTTC.

This chain links TRBV2 with TRBJ2-1; 9 bases are a match to TRBD2. The V gene end was trimmed by 3 bases and the J gene end by 7 bases; junction bases not matched to a gene: 10. Per germline, CDR1 SNHLY and CDR2 FYNNEI. The CDR3 extends over 16 amino acids. The CDR3 sequence is CASSEVSSGTANEQFF. In DNA form, the CDR3 reads TGTGCCAGCAGTGAGGTATCTAGCGGGACTGCGAATGAGCAGTTCTTC.

To note about this clonotype: A much larger clone differs by one base, so this may be a read error. CDR3: CASSPRGFRAKYIQYF. The CDR3 DNA is TGTGCCAGCAGCCCAAGGGGGTTTCGAGCCAAATACATTCAGTACTTC. This sequence joins TRBV7-2 and TRBJ2-4; TRBD1 might be the D (6 bases). The germline CDR1 and CDR2 sequences are SGHTA and FQGNSA. The CDR3 consists of 16 residues.

This chain uses TRBV4-2 with TRBJ2-7; D gene uncertain. The V gene's germline CDR1 is LGHNA and CDR2 YNFKEQ. This CDR3 has 15 amino acids. The V and J ends lost 0 bases and 2 bases respectively, with 11 bases between them. In DNA, the CDR3 is TGTGCCAGCAGCCAAGAGCGGCTAACCACCTACGAGCAGTACTTC. It translates to CASSQERLTTYEQYF.

Relative to its sample, this clonotype is medium-sized. The chain links TRBV11-2 to TRBJ2-5, with D possibly TRBD1 on 6 matching bases. This CDR3 comprises 15 residues. Trimming stripped 0 bases from V and 5 bases from J, with 13 bases between. In germline, CDR1 is SGHAT, CDR2 FQNNGV. The CDR3 nucleotides are TGTGCCAGCAGCTTAGATGTAACAGGGAAGGAGACCCAGTACTTC. Protein sequence: CASSLDVTGKETQYF.

CDR3 DNA: TGTGCCAGCAGCCGCGAGATCTCTGGGGCCAACGTCCTGACTTTC. This gives the protein CASSREISGANVLTF. This chain uses TRBV7-9 with TRBJ2-6; unclear D gene. The germline gives CDR1 SEHNR, CDR2 FQNEAQ (reference sequence). CDR3 length: 15 residues. With 5 bases removed from V and 0 bases from J, the gap between germline ends came to 8 bases.

Many counts were recorded for this clonotype. The chain employs TRBV15 and TRBJ1-2; D gene ambiguous. Germline V gene sequence: CDR1 LNHNV, CDR2 YYDKDF (reference sequence). V shed 1 base and J shed 6 bases, with 9 bases lying between them. The CDR3 consists of 13 residues. DNA for the CDR3: TGTGCCACCAGCAGAGGCGGTTCCAATGGCTACACCTTC. Its translation: CATSRGGSNGYTF.

This clonotype has ten or more counts. CDR3 sequence reads: CASSPGLAGSSYEQYF. The DNA of the CDR3 is TGTGCCAGCTCACCCGGACTAGCAGGTTCAAGCTACGAGCAGTACTTC. The rearrangement links TRBV18 to TRBJ2-7; 8 bases map to TRBD2. The V segment lost 3 bases and the J segment 3 bases; nucleotides outside the gene matches: 10. The V gene's germline CDR1 is KGHSH and CDR2 LQKENI. This CDR3 is 16 amino acids long. Using reference TRBV18 and TRBJ2-7 for the parts outside the CDR3, the full variable domain is NAGVMQNPRHLVRRRGQEARLRCSPMKGHSHVYWYRQLPEEGLKFMVYLQKENIIDESGMPKERFSAEFPKEGPSILRIQQVVRGDSAAYFCASSPGLAGSSYEQYFGPGTRLTVT.